The present T cell receptor (beta chain) was sequenced within a study of PD-1 blockade in classical Hodgkin lymphoma (dated by TCRdb to the early 2020s). Regarding the research as a whole: Nivolumab dosing was 3 mg/kg intravenously every 2 weeks, continuing until either disease progression or unacceptable toxicity. To define a peripheral blood immune signature of response to PD-1 blockade in classical Hodgkin lymphoma, the study combined TCR beta sequencing with CyTOF. Results the study describes overall, beyond this receptor: Lower diversity was observed in patients in whom nivolumab was started less than 1 year after ASCT, and these patients were excluded from later analyses so that confounding by immune reconstitution would be avoided. Baseline TCR diversity was reported to be lower in newly diagnosed patients than in healthy donors, and even lower in relapsed/refractory patients. Trial patients achieving complete response had baseline diversity similar to newly diagnosed patients, whereas partial responders and progressors had significantly lower diversity. The study was limited to a single clinical trial cohort, and causes of repertoire differences, possibly disease activity or prior therapy, remained undefined. By C4D1, a significant rise was seen in CD4+ TCR diversity but not in CD8+ TCR diversity (p=0.0027 vs p=0.16), and the rise was most apparent among complete responders (p=0.02).

For this clone: The antigen this receptor binds is unknown. Qualities for individual bases were not recorded, and no much larger clone is one base off.

Interpreted using the paper, the time point label stands for: cycle 2 day 1 (C2D1) of nivolumab. Every trial patient had relapsed following autologous stem cell transplantation, and prior brentuximab vedotin exposure was what differed among cohorts A, B and C. The trial cohort included more than 55 patients with relapsed/refractory classical Hodgkin lymphoma, and each patient had a best overall response of complete response, partial response or progressive disease. Single-agent nivolumab was administered to trial patients in the multi-cohort phase II CheckMate 205 trial. An independent review committee assessed best overall response by applying the 2007 International Working Group response criteria. Trial PBMCs were collected immediately before nivolumab initiation (C1D1) and during therapy at cycle 2 day 1 and cycle 4 day 1. After peripheral blood was drawn into 8 mL Vacutainer Cell Preparation Tubes, PBMCs were isolated by centrifugation and then cryopreserved.

Genomic DNA was extracted with the Qiagen DNeasy kit from unsorted PBMCs and from negatively selected CD4+ and CD8+ fractions. Amplification of TCR beta CDR3 regions was done by immunoSEQ multiplex PCR with primers that anneal to V and J segments. A synthetic immune receptor repertoire was used to minimize amplification bias, and any residual bias was removed computationally once sequencing was done. In the original analysis: Repertoire diversity was quantified as the Shannon entropy index using custom Python scripts. Unsorted, CD4+ and CD8+ repertoires were examined separately, except in combined analyses, for which CD4+ and CD8+ sequences were merged in silico. Clonal expansion was defined as a frequency increase of at least 2-fold after treatment compared with C1D1, and clones undetected at baseline were assigned a pseudocount of 0.5. Singleton clones were defined as clones with 0 or 1 copy at C1D1, and non-singleton clones were defined as clones with 2 or more copies. Clones expanded in unsorted samples were labelled as CD4+, CD8+ or unknown by matching protein sequences in sorted samples from the same patient. Wilcoxon tests were applied to paired samples to test diversity changes from C1D1 to C4D1. TCRdb took over this immuneACCESS table, retaining in-frame rearrangements with V and J assigned. Such tables are incomplete; in checked studies, under half of the missing clones stem from an unresolved V gene, and the remainder is unexplained. The D gene and trimming were derived from the DNA, and the V and J assignments and clone size from that table. Across this sample there are under 30,000 clones, with around 67% seen only once. In total, the top ten clones hold 13% to 15% of the sample.

This specimen consisted of peripheral blood mononuclear cells (PBMCs), obtained before the second cycle of nivolumab. The sequence was obtained from a human donor with classical Hodgkin lymphoma.

The CDR3 region has the sequence CSVERENAKNIQYF. The DNA sequence reads TGCAGCGTAGAAAGGGAAAACGCCAAAAACATTCAGTACTTC. Recombination joined TRBV29-1 with TRBJ2-4, with the D gene too uncertain to name. Trimming costs V 6 bases and J 1 base, and their ends lie 13 bases apart. Based on the germline V gene, the CDR1 and CDR2 sequences are SQVTM and ANQGSEA. From the cysteine up to the phenylalanine, the CDR3 has a length of 14 residues. The sequence is cut down to CDR3 DNA, 42 bases in frame from base 1.